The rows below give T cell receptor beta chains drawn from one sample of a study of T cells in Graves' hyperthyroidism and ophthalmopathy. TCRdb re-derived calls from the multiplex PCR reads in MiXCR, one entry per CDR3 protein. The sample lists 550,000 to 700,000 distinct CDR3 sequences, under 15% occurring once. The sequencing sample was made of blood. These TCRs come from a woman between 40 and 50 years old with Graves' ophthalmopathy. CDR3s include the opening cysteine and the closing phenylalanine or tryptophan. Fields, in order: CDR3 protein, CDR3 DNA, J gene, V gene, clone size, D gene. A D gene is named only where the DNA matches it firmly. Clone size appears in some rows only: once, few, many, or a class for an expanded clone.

CDR3 protein: CASSTSPGSGELFF
CDR3 DNA: TGTGCCAGCAGCACCAGCCCCGGCAGCGGGGAGCTGTTTTTT
J gene: TRBJ2-2
V gene: TRBV7-6
clone size: NA
D gene: NA

CDR3 protein: CATSDPSLGTNSLGDLFF
CDR3 DNA: TGTGCCACCAGTGACCCTAGCCTGGGGACTAACAGCCTCGGGGATCTGTTTTTT
J gene: TRBJ2-2
V gene: TRBV24-1
clone size: once
D gene: TRBD2

CDR3 protein: CASSSKTGNTGELFF
CDR3 DNA: TGTGCCAGCAGTTCCAAGACAGGGAACACCGGGGAGCTGTTTTTT
J gene: TRBJ2-2
V gene: TRBV12-3/TRBV12-4
clone size: many
D gene: NA

CDR3 protein: CASSETGGGYEQYF
CDR3 DNA: TGTGCCAGCAGTGAAACAGGGGGCGGCTACGAGCAGTACTTC
J gene: TRBJ2-7
V gene: TRBV6-1
clone size: many
D gene: TRBD1

CDR3 protein: CASSQGTGPSYEQYF
CDR3 DNA: TGTGCCAGCAGCCAAGGGACAGGCCCTTCCTACGAGCAGTACTTC
J gene: TRBJ2-7
V gene: TRBV4-2
clone size: few
D gene: TRBD1

CDR3 protein: CASSFTSSGTGGDEQYF
CDR3 DNA: TGCGCCAGCAGCTTTACCTCTTCCGGAACAGGGGGCGACGAGCAGTACTTC
J gene: TRBJ2-7
V gene: TRBV5-1
clone size: few
D gene: TRBD1

CDR3 protein: CASRDRGTSPLHF
CDR3 DNA: TGTGCCAGCAGGGACAGGGGGACTTCACCCCTCCACTTT
J gene: TRBJ1-6
V gene: TRBV2
clone size: few
D gene: TRBD1

CDR3 protein: CASSIRGIQETQYF
CDR3 DNA: TGTGCCAGTAGTATACGAGGGATCCAAGAGACCCAGTACTTC
J gene: TRBJ2-5
V gene: TRBV19
clone size: NA
D gene: NA

CDR3 protein: CASSFLTGGAGYGYTF
CDR3 DNA: TGTGCCAGCAGTTTCCTGACAGGGGGCGCTGGATATGGCTACACCTTC
J gene: TRBJ1-2
V gene: TRBV28
clone size: many
D gene: TRBD1

CDR3 protein: CASSLGLAYSYEQYF
CDR3 DNA: TGCGCCAGCAGCCTCGGACTAGCCTACTCCTACGAGCAGTACTTC
J gene: TRBJ2-7
V gene: TRBV5-1
clone size: few
D gene: TRBD2